These T cell receptor beta chains were read from a single sample in a study of T-cell memory formation after mild COVID-19. One entry per CDR3 protein results from TCRdb running MiXCR on the 5' RACE reads. The data hold hundreds of thousands of distinct CDR3 sequences, with roughly 22% observed a single time. Sequencing was carried out using PBMCs or a T cell subset sorted from them (not recorded which). The receptors here all came from an adult woman who had mild COVID-19 (a few samples of this study predate the infection). Cell type and time point are not known. Both conserved end residues are part of each CDR3. Each record gives: CDR3 DNA, CDR3 protein, clone size, V gene, J gene, D gene. A D gene is named only where the DNA matches it firmly. A row's size may be missing; if present it is once, few, many or a size class.

CDR3nt: TGTGCCAGCACCCAAACAAGAGGAGGGGGCGACGAGCAGTACTTC
CDR3aa: CASTQTRGGGDEQYF
abundance: few
v_gene: TRBV25-1
j_gene: TRBJ2-7
d_gene: -

CDR3nt: TGTGCCACCAGTGATTACTGGCGGGAGCAGTTCTTC
CDR3aa: CATSDYWREQFF
abundance: many
v_gene: TRBV24-1
j_gene: TRBJ2-1
d_gene: -

CDR3nt: TGTGCCAGCAGTTTATGGTTGGGACAGCCCCAGCATTTT
CDR3aa: CASSLWLGQPQHF
abundance: many
v_gene: TRBV27
j_gene: TRBJ1-5
d_gene: -

CDR3nt: TGTGCCAGCAGCTTAATTGTCGGGGGTCGGGGTGAAGCTTTCTTT
CDR3aa: CASSLIVGGRGEAFF
abundance: few
v_gene: TRBV7-6
j_gene: TRBJ1-1
d_gene: -

CDR3nt: TGCGCCAGCAGCGTTGGGACTAGCGAGCTCTACGAGCAGTACTTC
CDR3aa: CASSVGTSELYEQYF
abundance: -
v_gene: TRBV5-1
j_gene: TRBJ2-7
d_gene: TRBD2

CDR3nt: TGTGCCAGCAGCTCTTCCGGGACAGGTGGGGCCAACGTCCTGACTTTC
CDR3aa: CASSSSGTGGANVLTF
abundance: -
v_gene: TRBV11-3
j_gene: TRBJ2-6
d_gene: TRBD1

CDR3nt: TGCAGCGTTGGGCAGGGTGAGGGAACCCAGCATTTT
CDR3aa: CSVGQGEGTQHF
abundance: -
v_gene: TRBV29-1
j_gene: TRBJ1-5
d_gene: -

CDR3nt: TGTGCCAGCAGCTTAAGCTTTAGCGGGAGGGGTAAAAAGACCCAGTACTTC
CDR3aa: CASSLSFSGRGKKTQYF
abundance: -
v_gene: TRBV7-6
j_gene: TRBJ2-5
d_gene: TRBD2

CDR3nt: TGTGCCAGCAGTCTACCCATGGGGGAGCAGTACTTC
CDR3aa: CASSLPMGEQYF
abundance: few
v_gene: TRBV12-3/TRBV12-4
j_gene: TRBJ2-7
d_gene: -

CDR3nt: TGTGCCAGCAGCACAGCCGGACAGGGTACCTACGAGCAGTACTTC
CDR3aa: CASSTAGQGTYEQYF
abundance: -
v_gene: TRBV7-2
j_gene: TRBJ2-7
d_gene: TRBD1

CDR3nt: TGTGCCAGCAGCCTATACAGGGGGAATGAGCAGTTCTTC
CDR3aa: CASSLYRGNEQFF
abundance: few
v_gene: TRBV7-2
j_gene: TRBJ2-1
d_gene: TRBD1